The rows below give T cell receptor beta chains drawn from one sample of a study of T cell responses to AZD1222 COVID-19 vaccine. Clones were read by immunoSEQ multiplex PCR, and TCRdb kept only the in-frame ones, dropping some. The table shows over 100,000 clones, with roughly nine tenths occurring only once. This specimen was peripheral blood, taken 28 days after the second AZD1222 dose. These receptors were collected from an adult who received the AZD1222 COVID-19 vaccine. CDR3s include the opening cysteine and the closing phenylalanine or tryptophan. Fields, in order: CDR3 protein, CDR3 DNA, V gene, J gene, CDR3 length, D gene, clone size. A D gene is named only where the DNA matches it firmly. Clone size is stated in some rows and not others, as once, few, many or a class when expanded.

CDR3aa: CASSSQTGENEKLFF
CDR3nt: TGTGCCAGCAGCTCCCAGACAGGAGAAAATGAAAAACTGTTTTTT
v_gene: TRBV11-1
j_gene: TRBJ1-4
len: 15
d_gene: NA
abundance: NA

CDR3aa: CASSPDRDVLRTEAFF
CDR3nt: TGTGCCAGCAGCCCAGACAGGGACGTGCTGCGGACTGAAGCTTTCTTT
v_gene: TRBV3-1/TRBV3-2
j_gene: TRBJ1-1
len: 16
d_gene: TRBD1
abundance: once

CDR3aa: CASSPRDTEAFF
CDR3nt: TGTGCCAGCAGTCCAAGGGACACTGAAGCTTTCTTT
v_gene: TRBV12-3/TRBV12-4
j_gene: TRBJ1-1
len: 12
d_gene: NA
abundance: once

CDR3aa: CASSYSGRNYGYTF
CDR3nt: TGTGCCAGCAGTTACTCTGGCAGGAACTATGGCTACACCTTC
v_gene: TRBV6-2/TRBV6-3
j_gene: TRBJ1-2
len: 14
d_gene: NA
abundance: few

CDR3aa: CASSMGTGMNTEAFF
CDR3nt: TGTGCCAGTAGTATGGGGACAGGAATGAACACTGAAGCTTTCTTT
v_gene: TRBV19
j_gene: TRBJ1-1
len: 15
d_gene: TRBD1
abundance: NA

CDR3aa: CASSLFSGPLSNTEAFF
CDR3nt: TGTGCCAGCAGCTTGTTTTCGGGCCCCCTATCAAACACTGAAGCTTTCTTT
v_gene: TRBV5-6
j_gene: TRBJ1-1
len: 17
d_gene: NA
abundance: NA

CDR3aa: CASSEGTGWGYGYTF
CDR3nt: TGTGCCAGCAGTGAAGGGACAGGGTGGGGCTATGGCTACACCTTC
v_gene: TRBV6-1
j_gene: TRBJ1-2
len: 15
d_gene: TRBD1
abundance: NA

CDR3aa: CASSTGATNEKLFF
CDR3nt: TGTGCCAGCAGTACAGGGGCGACTAATGAAAAACTGTTTTTT
v_gene: TRBV7-3
j_gene: TRBJ1-4
len: 14
d_gene: TRBD1
abundance: NA

CDR3aa: CASSPSKGADTGELFF
CDR3nt: TGTGCCAGCTCACCGTCTAAGGGGGCCGACACCGGGGAGCTGTTTTTT
v_gene: TRBV18
j_gene: TRBJ2-2
len: 16
d_gene: TRBD1
abundance: NA

CDR3aa: CASLPGTSGYNEQFF
CDR3nt: TGTGCCAGCCTCCCGGGAACTAGCGGATACAATGAGCAGTTCTTC
v_gene: TRBV28
j_gene: TRBJ2-1
len: 15
d_gene: TRBD2
abundance: NA

CDR3aa: CAWRPGTGGPEAFF
CDR3nt: TGTGCCTGGAGGCCCGGGACAGGGGGCCCTGAAGCTTTCTTT
v_gene: TRBV30
j_gene: TRBJ1-1
len: 14
d_gene: TRBD1
abundance: NA

CDR3aa: CASLFGVEAFF
CDR3nt: TGTGCCAGCCTCTTTGGGGTTGAAGCTTTCTTT
v_gene: TRBV6-5
j_gene: TRBJ1-1
len: 11
d_gene: NA
abundance: NA

CDR3aa: CASSLRGGEFGGELFF
CDR3nt: TGCGCCAGCAGCTTGAGAGGGGGCGAATTTGGCGGGGAGCTGTTTTTT
v_gene: TRBV5-1
j_gene: TRBJ2-2
len: 16
d_gene: TRBD1
abundance: NA

CDR3aa: CASSVRQGKGYEQYF
CDR3nt: TGTGCCAGCAGCGTGAGACAGGGAAAAGGCTACGAGCAGTACTTC
v_gene: TRBV11-3
j_gene: TRBJ2-7
len: 15
d_gene: TRBD1
abundance: NA

CDR3aa: CAWSRDNSGNTIYF
CDR3nt: TGTGCCTGGAGCCGGGACAACTCTGGAAACACCATATATTTT
v_gene: TRBV30
j_gene: TRBJ1-3
len: 14
d_gene: NA
abundance: few

CDR3aa: CASSSLGTSGPDTQYF
CDR3nt: TGCGCCAGCAGCTCCTTGGGGACTAGCGGACCAGATACGCAGTATTTT
v_gene: TRBV10-2
j_gene: TRBJ2-3
len: 16
d_gene: TRBD2
abundance: NA

CDR3aa: CASSEGGTQYF
CDR3nt: TGTGCCAGCAGTGAAGGCGGTACGCAGTATTTT
v_gene: TRBV6-4
j_gene: TRBJ2-3
len: 11
d_gene: NA
abundance: NA

CDR3aa: CASRFGTVSYEQYF
CDR3nt: TGTGCCAGCAGATTCGGGACGGTTTCCTACGAGCAGTACTTC
v_gene: TRBV28
j_gene: TRBJ2-7
len: 14
d_gene: NA
abundance: NA

CDR3aa: CASSYITGELFF
CDR3nt: TGTGCCAGCAGTTACATCACCGGGGAGCTGTTTTTT
v_gene: TRBV7-9
j_gene: TRBJ2-2
len: 12
d_gene: NA
abundance: NA

CDR3aa: CASNVRGNEKLFF
CDR3nt: TGTGCCAGTAATGTCAGGGGTAATGAAAAACTGTTTTTT
v_gene: TRBV19
j_gene: TRBJ1-4
len: 13
d_gene: NA
abundance: NA

CDR3aa: CASRRLDNSPLHF
CDR3nt: TGTGCCAGCCGCCGGCTCGATAATTCACCCCTCCACTTT
v_gene: TRBV12-3/TRBV12-4
j_gene: TRBJ1-6
len: 13
d_gene: NA
abundance: NA

CDR3aa: CASRRVFGVAANSNQPQHF
CDR3nt: TGTGCCAGCAGGCGGGTTTTTGGAGTGGCAGCAAATAGCAATCAGCCCCAGCATTTT
v_gene: TRBV27
j_gene: TRBJ1-5
len: 19
d_gene: NA
abundance: NA

CDR3aa: CASSRGDGNYGYTF
CDR3nt: TGTGCCAGCTCACGCGGGGATGGAAACTATGGCTACACCTTC
v_gene: TRBV18
j_gene: TRBJ1-2
len: 14
d_gene: NA
abundance: NA

CDR3aa: CASSLEHGTSGYEQYF
CDR3nt: TGTGCCAGCAGCCTAGAACATGGGACTAGCGGCTACGAGCAGTACTTC
v_gene: TRBV2
j_gene: TRBJ2-7
len: 16
d_gene: TRBD2
abundance: NA

CDR3aa: CASSSLGMGNQPQHF
CDR3nt: TGTGCCAGTAGTTCGCTAGGGATGGGCAATCAGCCCCAGCATTTT
v_gene: TRBV19
j_gene: TRBJ1-5
len: 15
d_gene: NA
abundance: NA

CDR3aa: CASSMEVGDLAFF
CDR3nt: TGTGCCAGTAGTATGGAGGTAGGGGACCTTGCTTTCTTT
v_gene: TRBV19
j_gene: TRBJ1-1
len: 13
d_gene: NA
abundance: NA

CDR3aa: CASSLAGGETQYF
CDR3nt: TGTGCCAGCAGTTTAGCAGGGGGCGAGACCCAGTACTTC
v_gene: TRBV12-3/TRBV12-4
j_gene: TRBJ2-5
len: 13
d_gene: TRBD1
abundance: NA

CDR3aa: CASSQYRGRNQPQHF
CDR3nt: TGTGCCAGCAGCCAGTACAGGGGCCGCAATCAGCCCCAGCATTTT
v_gene: TRBV5-6
j_gene: TRBJ1-5
len: 15
d_gene: TRBD1
abundance: once

CDR3aa: CSTEGGDRDYGYTF
CDR3nt: TGCAGCACAGAAGGGGGGGACCGAGACTATGGCTACACCTTC
v_gene: TRBV29-1
j_gene: TRBJ1-2
len: 14
d_gene: NA
abundance: NA

CDR3aa: CASSHLAAPGGQYF
CDR3nt: TGTGCCAGCAGCCACCTAGCGGCCCCCGGAGGGCAGTATTTT
v_gene: TRBV14
j_gene: TRBJ2-3
len: 14
d_gene: TRBD2
abundance: NA

CDR3aa: CASSLVIGENTEAFF
CDR3nt: TGCGCCAGCAGCTTGGTGATTGGGGAGAACACTGAAGCTTTCTTT
v_gene: TRBV5-1
j_gene: TRBJ1-1
len: 15
d_gene: NA
abundance: NA

CDR3aa: CASSMRARAGMNQPQHF
CDR3nt: TGTGCCAGTAGTATGCGGGCCAGGGCCGGGATGAATCAGCCCCAGCATTTT
v_gene: TRBV19
j_gene: TRBJ1-5
len: 17
d_gene: NA
abundance: NA

CDR3aa: CASSLASTGPTNEKLFF
CDR3nt: TGTGCCAGCAGCTTAGCGTCGACAGGCCCAACTAATGAAAAACTGTTTTTT
v_gene: TRBV7-2
j_gene: TRBJ1-4
len: 17
d_gene: NA
abundance: NA

CDR3aa: CATSEAGTGNQPQHF
CDR3nt: TGTGCCACCAGTGAAGCCGGGACAGGGAATCAGCCCCAGCATTTT
v_gene: TRBV24-1
j_gene: TRBJ1-5
len: 15
d_gene: TRBD1
abundance: few

CDR3aa: CASSLVTGINEQFF
CDR3nt: TGTGCCAGCAGCTTAGTAACAGGGATCAATGAGCAGTTCTTC
v_gene: TRBV7-8
j_gene: TRBJ2-1
len: 14
d_gene: NA
abundance: NA

CDR3aa: CASSWTASGNTIYF
CDR3nt: TGTGCCAGCAGTTGGACAGCCTCTGGAAACACCATATATTTT
v_gene: TRBV6-6
j_gene: TRBJ1-3
len: 14
d_gene: NA
abundance: NA

CDR3aa: CASSSGSTNEKLFF
CDR3nt: TGCGCCAGCAGCTCAGGGTCAACTAATGAAAAACTGTTTTTT
v_gene: TRBV4-3
j_gene: TRBJ1-4
len: 14
d_gene: NA
abundance: NA

CDR3aa: CASSLGGTQNTEAFF
CDR3nt: TGTGCCAGCAGCTTAGGTGGGACACAGAACACTGAAGCTTTCTTT
v_gene: TRBV11-3
j_gene: TRBJ1-1
len: 15
d_gene: NA
abundance: NA

CDR3aa: CASNQNRVSSGANVLTF
CDR3nt: TGTGCCAGCAACCAGAACAGGGTTAGCTCTGGGGCCAACGTCCTGACTTTC
v_gene: TRBV7-2
j_gene: TRBJ2-6
len: 17
d_gene: NA
abundance: NA

CDR3aa: CATFDRWNSPLHF
CDR3nt: TGTGCCACCTTTGACAGGTGGAATTCACCCCTCCACTTT
v_gene: TRBV2
j_gene: TRBJ1-6
len: 13
d_gene: NA
abundance: NA

CDR3aa: CASSPSSGLASGELFF
CDR3nt: TGTGCCAGCAGCCCATCAAGCGGACTAGCGTCTGGGGAGCTGTTTTTT
v_gene: TRBV9
j_gene: TRBJ2-2
len: 16
d_gene: TRBD2
abundance: NA

CDR3aa: CASSPPGELFF
CDR3nt: TGTGCCAGCAGCCCGCCTGGGGAGCTGTTTTTT
v_gene: TRBV7-2
j_gene: TRBJ2-2
len: 11
d_gene: NA
abundance: NA

CDR3aa: CASSLTGTGAGTGELFF
CDR3nt: TGTGCCAGCAGCTTAACCGGGACAGGGGCGGGCACCGGGGAGCTGTTTTTT
v_gene: TRBV7-3
j_gene: TRBJ2-2
len: 17
d_gene: TRBD1
abundance: NA

CDR3aa: CASSRRLGNSPLHF
CDR3nt: TGTGCCAGCAGCCGACGCTTAGGGAATTCACCCCTCCACTTT
v_gene: TRBV27
j_gene: TRBJ1-6
len: 14
d_gene: NA
abundance: few

CDR3aa: CASSHSSKRGKQFF
CDR3nt: TGTGCCAGCAGCCACAGCTCCAAGCGGGGTAAGCAGTTCTTC
v_gene: TRBV7-9
j_gene: TRBJ2-1
len: 14
d_gene: TRBD2
abundance: NA

CDR3aa: CSASKENIQYF
CDR3nt: TGCAGTGCTAGCAAGGAAAACATTCAGTACTTC
v_gene: TRBV20-1
j_gene: TRBJ2-4
len: 11
d_gene: NA
abundance: NA

CDR3aa: CASSLTPQETQYF
CDR3nt: TGTGCCAGCAGCTTAACTCCACAAGAGACCCAGTACTTC
v_gene: TRBV7-2
j_gene: TRBJ2-5
len: 13
d_gene: NA
abundance: NA

CDR3aa: CASSVAGQPIHGYTF
CDR3nt: TGTGCCAGCAGCGTAGCGGGACAGCCTATTCATGGCTACACCTTC
v_gene: TRBV9
j_gene: TRBJ1-2
len: 15
d_gene: TRBD1
abundance: NA